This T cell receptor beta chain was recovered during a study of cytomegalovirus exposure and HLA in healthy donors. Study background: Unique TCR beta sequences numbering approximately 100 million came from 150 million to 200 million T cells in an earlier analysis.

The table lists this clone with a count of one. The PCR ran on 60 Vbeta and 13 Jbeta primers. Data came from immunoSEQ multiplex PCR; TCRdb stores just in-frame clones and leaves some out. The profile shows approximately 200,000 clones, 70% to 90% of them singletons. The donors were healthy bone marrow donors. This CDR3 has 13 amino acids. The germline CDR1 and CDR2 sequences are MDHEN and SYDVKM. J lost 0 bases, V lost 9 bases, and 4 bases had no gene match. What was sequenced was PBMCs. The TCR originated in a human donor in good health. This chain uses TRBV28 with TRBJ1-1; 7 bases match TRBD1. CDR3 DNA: TGTGCCAGTCAGGGGGGCCTGAACACTGAAGCTTTCTTT. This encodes CASQGGLNTEAFF.